These 17 T cell receptor beta chains were sequenced from one sample in a study of shared clonotypes between healthy human individuals. Naive CD8 cells comprised CD45RO-negative, CCR7-positively selected cells, excluding terminally differentiated effector memory CD45RA+ cells. TCRdb's table, derived via immunoSEQ multiplex PCR, lists solely in-frame clones and lacks some. The sample records roughly 2.1 million clones, just over 90% being singletons. What was sequenced was naive CD8+ T cells from PBMCs. All receptors come from a man aged 18 to 35 in good health. Some clones in this sample may be carry-over from other donors' samples.

This clone came up once. The rearrangement links TRBV28 to TRBJ1-2, with TRBD1 matching over 9 bases. The germline CDR1 and CDR2 sequences are MDHEN and SYDVKM. The V gene end was trimmed by 2 bases and the J gene end by 4 bases; junction bases not matched to a gene: 2. There are 14 residues in the CDR3. This CDR3 is CASSLTGGAYGYTF. CDR3 DNA: TGTGCCAGCAGTTTAACAGGGGGCGCCTATGGCTACACCTTC.

This sequence joins TRBV10-2 and TRBJ1-5; D call uncertain. Trimming took off 8 bases at V and 4 bases at J, with 15 bases between the two ends. Germline-derived CDR1 and CDR2 are WSHSY and SAAADI. This CDR3 contains 14 residues. The CDR3 reads CASRFTGENQPQHF. The CDR3 region has the DNA TGCGCCAGCCGGTTTACCGGGGAAAATCAGCCCCAGCATTTT.

Comments on this clone: The same CDR3 can be traced to other DNA sequences in this sample. The genes are TRBV27 and TRBJ2-7, with D possibly being TRBD2 (5 bases). Germline CDR1 is MNHEY and CDR2 is SMNVEV (reference sequence). Trimming removed 6 bases at V and 7 bases at J, with 10 bases between. CDR3 length equals 11 residues. CDR3 sequence (DNA): TGTGCCAGCAGCCGCGGGTGGGAGCAGTACTTC. This codes for CASSRGWEQYF.

This chain connects TRBV15 to TRBJ2-7, with 9 nucleotides matching TRBD2. Germline values: CDR1 LNHNV, CDR2 YYDKDF (reference sequence). J gave up 5 bases and V 0 bases, and 8 bases lay outside the gene matches. The CDR3 length is 16 residues. CDR3 sequence: CATSRERAGGQNEQYF. The CDR3, as DNA: TGTGCCACCAGCAGAGAAAGAGCGGGAGGCCAAAACGAGCAGTACTTC.

The V and J genes are TRBV5-6 and TRBJ2-4; 9 nucleotides match TRBD1. Germline loops: CDR1 SGHDT, CDR2 YYEEEE. The CDR3 is made up of 15 amino acids. J gave up 8 bases and V 2 bases, and 8 bases lay outside the gene matches. The CDR3 DNA follows: TGTGCCAGCAGCTTCCGGGACAGGGTTGAGGACATTCAGTACTTC. Its translation is CASSFRDRVEDIQYF.

The chain is built from TRBV27 and TRBJ1-2, with unresolved D. CDR1 and CDR2 from the germline V gene are MNHEY and SMNVEV (reference sequence). CDR3 length equals 14 residues. Trimming pared 2 bases from V and 4 bases from J, leaving 11 bases between. As DNA, the CDR3 is TGTGCCAGCAGTTTAGGAGCGATGAGCTATGGCTACACCTTC. Protein sequence: CASSLGAMSYGYTF.

This clone was recorded once. V and J are TRBV28 and TRBJ2-5; D gene ambiguous. V was cut by 2 bases and J by 11 bases, with 9 bases left in between. This CDR3 contains 11 residues. CDR1 and CDR2 from the germline V gene are MDHEN and SYDVKM. The CDR3 DNA reads TGTGCCAGCAGTTTAAGGGTGTATCAGTACTTC. Translated, it gives CASSLRVYQYF. Full variable domain (missing parts from reference TRBV28 and TRBJ2-5): DVKVTQSSRYLVKRTGEKVFLECVQDMDHENMFWYRQDPGLGLRLIYFSYDVKMKEKGDIPEGYSVSREKKERFSLILESASTNQTSMYLCASSLRVYQYFGPGTRLLVL.

The chain carries TRBV13 and TRBJ2-1, with 8 bases identical to TRBD2. Losses at the gene ends were 6 bases for V and 8 bases for J; bases not matched to a gene: 12. The length of the CDR3 is 15 residues. Germline V CDR1 and CDR2: PRHDT, FYEKMQ (reference sequence). Written as DNA, the CDR3 is TGTGCCAGCAGTCCGGGACTAGGGACTCTCGATGAGCAGTTCTTC. This sequence encodes CASSPGLGTLDEQFF.

The chain is built from TRBV28 and TRBJ1-2, with TRBD1 as a possible D gene (6 bases). V lost 6 bases and J 13 bases, leaving 15 bases between the germline ends. The germline V gene has CDR1 MDHEN and CDR2 SYDVKM. The CDR3 is 11 amino acids. CDR3 loop: CASSPDRFVTF. CDR3 nucleotides: TGTGCCAGCAGCCCGGACAGATTCGTCACCTTC.

V and J are TRBV7-2 and TRBJ1-1; possibly TRBD1 for D (6 bases). With 1 base removed from V and 3 bases from J, the gap between germline ends came to 12 bases. This CDR3 is built from 15 residues. Germline lookup yields CDR1 SGHTA and CDR2 FQGNSA. CDR3 region: CASSLGWTDYTEAFF. CDR3 DNA: TGTGCCAGCAGCTTAGGCTGGACAGATTACACTGAAGCTTTCTTT.

The genes are TRBV14 and TRBJ2-7; D gene uncertain. V dropped 0 bases and J dropped 1 base, with 10 bases sitting between them. The germline gives CDR1 SGHDN, CDR2 FVKESK. CDR3 size: 15 residues. The chain's CDR3 is CASSQDPAPSYEQYF. CDR3 nucleotide sequence: TGTGCCAGCAGCCAAGACCCAGCCCCATCCTACGAGCAGTACTTC.

The chain combines TRBV7-8 with TRBJ2-7; 7 bases align to TRBD2. The V and J ends lost 5 bases and 4 bases, in that order; junction bases with no gene match: 5. Germline CDR1 is SGHVS and CDR2 is FQNEAQ. The CDR3 has 13 residues. Here the CDR3 reads CASSSAGLYEQYF. CDR3 nucleotides: TGTGCCAGCAGCAGTGCGGGACTATACGAGCAGTACTTC.

The chain's CDR3 is CASSLLAGEADTQYF. In nucleotides, the CDR3 is TGTGCCAGCAGCCTACTAGCGGGAGAGGCAGATACGCAGTATTTT. The genes are TRBV7-9 and TRBJ2-3; the match to TRBD2 covers 11 bases. The CDR3 is 15 amino acids. V lost 5 bases and J lost 4; bases outside the gene matches: 5. Per the germline V gene, CDR1 is SEHNR and CDR2 is FQNEAQ (reference sequence). Full variable domain (missing parts from reference TRBV7-9 and TRBJ2-3): DTGVSQNPRHKITKRGQNVTFRCDPISEHNRLYWYRQTLGQGPEFLTYFQNEAQLEKSRLLSDRFSAERPKGSFSTLEIQRTEQGDSAMYLCASSLLAGEADTQYFGPGTRLTVL.

CDR3 sequence reads: CASTLESGNPPDIQYF. CDR3 DNA: TGTGCCAGCACCTTGGAATCCGGGAACCCTCCAGACATTCAGTACTTC. J is TRBJ2-4 and V is TRBV27, with D perhaps matching TRBD2 (5 bases). This CDR3 spans 16 amino acids. Per the germline V gene, CDR1 is MNHEY and CDR2 is SMNVEV (reference sequence). V was shortened by 7 bases and J by 8 bases, with 24 bases between the two germline ends.

This rearrangement joins TRBV11-1 to TRBJ2-1; D not certain. The CDR3 totals 12 residues. V was cut by 5 bases and J by 5 bases, with 7 bases left in between. Germline V gives CDR1 SGHAT, CDR2 FQDESV (reference sequence). CDR3 sequence (DNA): TGTGCCAGCAGCGCCTCGGACAATGAGCAGTTCTTC. Amino acid sequence: CASSASDNEQFF. The full variable domain, with the rest looked up from reference TRBV11-1 and TRBJ2-1, is EAEVAQSPRYKITEKSQAVAFWCDPISGHATLYWYRQILGQGPELLVQFQDESVVDDSQLPKDRFSAERLKGVDSTLKIQPAELGDSAMYLCASSASDNEQFFGPGTRLTVL.

This chain uses TRBV28 with TRBJ1-3; D not resolved. Trimming removed 6 bases from V and 3 bases from J, with 15 bases in between. CDR3 size: 15 residues. Germline V gene data show CDR1 as MDHEN and CDR2 as SYDVKM. The CDR3 DNA is TGTGCCAGCAGACCACCGCTCGGGTTTGGAAACACCATATATTTT. This gives the protein CASRPPLGFGNTIYF.

The chain recombines TRBV9 with TRBJ1-1; 10 bases map to TRBD1. From germline, CDR1 is SGDLS and CDR2 YYNGEE. This CDR3 is built from 16 residues. The ends lost 4 bases at V and 4 bases at J; junction bases unmatched: 10. The DNA of the CDR3 is TGTGCCAGCAGCCCCCTGGACAGGGGGACGGGCACTGAAGCTTTCTTT. Translated: CASSPLDRGTGTEAFF.